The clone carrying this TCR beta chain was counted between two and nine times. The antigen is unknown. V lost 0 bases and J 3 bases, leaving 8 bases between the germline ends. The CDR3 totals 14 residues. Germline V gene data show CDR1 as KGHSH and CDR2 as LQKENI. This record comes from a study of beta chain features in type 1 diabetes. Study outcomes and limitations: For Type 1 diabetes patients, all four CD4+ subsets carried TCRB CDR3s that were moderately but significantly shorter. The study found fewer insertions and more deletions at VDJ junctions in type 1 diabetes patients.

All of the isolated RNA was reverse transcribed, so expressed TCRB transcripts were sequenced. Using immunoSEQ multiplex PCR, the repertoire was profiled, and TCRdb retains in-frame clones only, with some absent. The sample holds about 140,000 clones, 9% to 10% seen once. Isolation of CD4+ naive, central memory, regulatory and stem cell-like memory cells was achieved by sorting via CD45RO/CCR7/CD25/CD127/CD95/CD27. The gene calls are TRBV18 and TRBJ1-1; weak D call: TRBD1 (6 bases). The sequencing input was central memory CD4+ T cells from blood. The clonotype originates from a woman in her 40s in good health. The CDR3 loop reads CASSPPGAYTEAFF. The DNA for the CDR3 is TGTGCCAGCTCACCACCGGGGGCCTACACTGAAGCTTTCTTT.